These 11 T cell receptor beta chains originate from one sample sequenced in a study of blood T cell repertoires in COVID-19. Sequencing was performed with immunoSEQ multiplex PCR; in TCRdb, only in-frame clones are kept and a portion is missing. The table includes some 300,000 clones, 87% detected once. Input material: PBMCs or T cells enriched from blood (not recorded which). Source of these receptors: a woman aged 25-40 years who had recovered from COVID-19.

In its sample, this clone was seen a few times. V is TRBV9 and J is TRBJ1-2; 11 bases agree with TRBD1. After removal of 3 bases from V and 7 bases from J, the junction contained 5 bases not matched to a gene. Germline CDR1 reads SGDLS; CDR2 reads YYNGEE. The CDR3 contains 14 residues. Here the CDR3 reads CASSEGQGVAGYTF. The CDR3 DNA sequence: TGTGCCAGCAGCGAGGGACAGGGGGTTGCTGGCTACACCTTC.

The rearrangement links TRBV24-1 to TRBJ2-5; 10 bases are shared with TRBD1. The CDR3 has 16 residues. Germline assignment: CDR1 KGHDR and CDR2 SFDVKD. The J segment lost 5 bases and the V segment lost 4 bases, leaving 9 bases of the junction unmatched. The CDR3 DNA reads as TGTGCCACCAGTGACTCTACGACAGGGGGCGCGGAGACCCAGTACTTC. Protein sequence: CATSDSTTGGAETQYF.

This rearrangement joins TRBV11-2 to TRBJ2-1; 7 nucleotides agree with TRBD2. The CDR3 extends over 15 amino acids. Germline CDR1 and CDR2: SGHAT and FQNNGV. J lost 8 bases, V lost 5 bases, and 12 bases had no gene match. The chain's CDR3 is CASSAAGAPLDEQFF. In DNA, the CDR3 is TGTGCCAGCAGCGCTGCGGGAGCCCCCTTGGATGAGCAGTTCTTC.

This CDR3 is CASSPPGGASGYTF. The CDR3 DNA is TGTGCCAGCTCACCCCCGGGGGGGGCCTCCGGCTACACCTTC. The gene calls are TRBV18 and TRBJ1-2, with D possibly TRBD1 on 6 matching bases. The CDR3 spans 14 residues. V was pared by 3 bases and J by 8 bases, with 16 bases between. The germline V gene encodes CDR1 KGHSH and CDR2 LQKENI.

In this sample, this clone turned up once. The chain has TRBV6-1 and TRBJ1-5; possibly TRBD1 for D (5 bases). Germline V gene lookup returns CDR1 MNHNS and CDR2 SASEGT. The length of the CDR3 is 17 residues. V was clipped by 0 bases and J by 6 bases, with 18 bases between them. CDR3 protein: CASSEAAGRGVGQPQHF. The CDR3 DNA reads as TGTGCCAGCAGTGAAGCTGCGGGGAGGGGTGTGGGTCAGCCCCAGCATTTT.

This clone was seen a few times. The chain recombines TRBV6-5 with TRBJ1-1; D ambiguous. Per germline, CDR1 MNHEY and CDR2 SVGAGI. The ends were cut back, 7 bases at V and 6 bases at J, with 12 bases in the middle. The CDR3 spans 12 residues. The CDR3, as DNA: TGTGCCAGCAAATCGGGAATGGCTGAAGCTTTCTTT. Protein sequence: CASKSGMAEAFF.

The genes are TRBV27 and TRBJ2-7; possibly TRBD1 for D (7 bases). The CDR3 is 14 amino acids. Germline lookup yields CDR1 MNHEY and CDR2 SMNVEV (reference sequence). The V end lost 6 bases, the J end lost 5 bases, and 17 bases lay between the germline ends. DNA for the CDR3: TGTGCCAGCAGCCTCAGGGGGGCGAGGGACGAGCAGTACTTC. Encoded protein: CASSLRGARDEQYF.

The rearrangement joins TRBV2 to TRBJ2-3; 8 bases line up with TRBD2. V lost 6 bases to trimming and J lost 5 bases; unmatched junction nucleotides: 10. Germline V gives CDR1 SNHLY, CDR2 FYNNEI. This CDR3 has 15 residues. CDR3 loop: CASSPRSGGGDTQYF. CDR3 bases: TGTGCCAGCAGCCCGAGGAGCGGGGGAGGAGATACGCAGTATTTT.

The chain couples TRBV6-5 to TRBJ1-2, with TRBD1 matching 7 bases. Germline values: CDR1 MNHEY, CDR2 SVGAGI. The CDR3 has 15 amino acids. The V gene end was trimmed by 7 bases and the J gene end by 3 bases; junction bases not matched to a gene: 11. CDR3 nucleotides: TGTGCCAGCACCAACAGGGGACAGCCTTACTATGGCTACACCTTC. Translation gives CASTNRGQPYYGYTF.

The CDR3 DNA sequence: TGTGCCAGCAGTTACACGGGACTAGCGGTCTCCTACGAGCAGTACTTC. Translation: CASSYTGLAVSYEQYF. J is TRBJ2-7 and V is TRBV6-5; TRBD2 aligns across 11 bases. This CDR3 spans 16 amino acids. Germline V gene data show CDR1 as MNHEY and CDR2 as SVGAGI. Germline trimming cut 2 bases from V and 0 bases from J; bases unmatched to any gene: 3.

The CDR3, as DNA: TGTGCCTGGACCGGTGAGGGACAGGGGAATAGCGATACGCAGTATTTT. This codes for CAWTGEGQGNSDTQYF. The chain recombines TRBV30 with TRBJ2-3; TRBD1 matches at 10 bases. V trimming: 4 bases; J trimming: 6 bases; junction bases outside the gene matches: 13. The germline gives CDR1 GTSNPN, CDR2 SVGIG (reference sequence). The CDR3 totals 16 residues.